This T cell receptor (beta chain) was observed in a study of Ad26.COV2.S vaccination and SARS-CoV-2 variants. Treatment meaning: 15 to 20 received Ad26.COV2.S at low or high dose, single or two shots; five or six received placebo; per-sample allocation not given. The study sampled participants on day 63 after the first vaccine or placebo injection. Profiled with immunoSEQ multiplex PCR; TCRdb holds only in-frame clones, not every one. The sample includes approximately 340,000 clones, approximately 85% of them seen just once. The CDR3 consists of 14 residues. The V end lost 7 bases, the J end lost 10 bases, and 20 bases lay between the germline ends. Germline values: CDR1 LNHDA, CDR2 SQIVND (reference sequence).

This sequence joins TRBV19 and TRBJ2-1, with D possibly called TRBD1 or TRBD2 (5 bases each). This receptor was identified in a person between 18 and 59 years old who received the Ad26.COV2.S COVID-19 vaccine or a placebo. The source material was peripheral blood, sampled in a trial of Ad26.COV2.S vaccine versus placebo. The DNA of the CDR3 is TGTGCCAGTACGGGGCAGGGTAGACCCAGGGAGCAGTTCTTC. Encoded protein: CASTGQGRPREQFF.